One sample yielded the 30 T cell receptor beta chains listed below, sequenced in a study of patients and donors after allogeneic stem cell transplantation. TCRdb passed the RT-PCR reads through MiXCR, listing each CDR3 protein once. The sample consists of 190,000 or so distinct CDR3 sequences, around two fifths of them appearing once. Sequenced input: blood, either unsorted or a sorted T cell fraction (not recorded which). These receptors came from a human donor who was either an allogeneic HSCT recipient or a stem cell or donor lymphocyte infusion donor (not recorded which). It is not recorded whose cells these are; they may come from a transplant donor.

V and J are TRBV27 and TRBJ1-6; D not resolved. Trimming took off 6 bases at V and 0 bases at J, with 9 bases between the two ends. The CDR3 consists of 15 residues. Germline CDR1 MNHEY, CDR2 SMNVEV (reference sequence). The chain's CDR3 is CASRDPSSYNSPLHF. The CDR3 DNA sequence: TGTGCCAGCAGGGACCCAAGCTCCTATAATTCACCCCTCCACTTT.

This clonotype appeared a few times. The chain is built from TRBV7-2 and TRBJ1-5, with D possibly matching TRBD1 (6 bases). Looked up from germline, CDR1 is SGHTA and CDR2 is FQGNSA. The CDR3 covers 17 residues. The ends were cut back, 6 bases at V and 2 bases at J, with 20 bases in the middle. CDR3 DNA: TGTGCCAGCAGTTCCTCGGTGACAGGTTACGGCAATCAGCCCCAGCATTTT. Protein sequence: CASSSSVTGYGNQPQHF.

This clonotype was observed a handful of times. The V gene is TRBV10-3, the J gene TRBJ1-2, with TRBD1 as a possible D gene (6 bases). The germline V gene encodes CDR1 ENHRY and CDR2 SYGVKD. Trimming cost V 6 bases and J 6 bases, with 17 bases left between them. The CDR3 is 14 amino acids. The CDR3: CAISASGARHGYTF. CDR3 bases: TGTGCCATCAGCGCCTCGGGGGCGAGGCATGGCTACACCTTC.

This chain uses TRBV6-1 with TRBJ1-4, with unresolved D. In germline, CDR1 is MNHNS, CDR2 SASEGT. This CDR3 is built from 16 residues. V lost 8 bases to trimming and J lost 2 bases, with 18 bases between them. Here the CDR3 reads CASQLDWDRTNEKLFF. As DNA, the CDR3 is TGTGCCAGCCAACTGGACTGGGATAGGACTAATGAAAAACTGTTTTTT.

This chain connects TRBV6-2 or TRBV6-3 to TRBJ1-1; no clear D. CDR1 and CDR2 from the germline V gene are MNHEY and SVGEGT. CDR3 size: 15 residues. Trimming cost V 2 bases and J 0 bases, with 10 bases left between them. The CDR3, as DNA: TGTGCCAGCAGTTACAGGAGCGGCATGAACACTGAAGCTTTCTTT. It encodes CASSYRSGMNTEAFF.

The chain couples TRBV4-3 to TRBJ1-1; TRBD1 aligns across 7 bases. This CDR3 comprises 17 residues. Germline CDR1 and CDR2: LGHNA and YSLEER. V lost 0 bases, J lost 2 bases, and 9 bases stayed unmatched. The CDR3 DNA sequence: TGCGCCAGCAGCCAAGATGCCTTAAGACAGGGAAACACTGAAGCTTTCTTT. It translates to CASSQDALRQGNTEAFF.

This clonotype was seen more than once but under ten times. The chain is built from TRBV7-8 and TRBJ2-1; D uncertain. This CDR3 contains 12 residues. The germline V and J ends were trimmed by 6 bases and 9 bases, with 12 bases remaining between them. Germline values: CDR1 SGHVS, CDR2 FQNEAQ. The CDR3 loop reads CASSTLVTEQFF. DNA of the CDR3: TGTGCCAGCAGTACCCTAGTAACTGAGCAGTTCTTC.

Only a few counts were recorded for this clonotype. As DNA, the CDR3 is TGTGCCAGCAGCTACGGTCGTCAGCCCCAGCATTTT. As protein: CASSYGRQPQHF. The chain employs TRBV12-3 or TRBV12-4 and TRBJ1-5; D is unresolved. V lost 6 bases and J lost 6, with 9 bases in between. The CDR3 has 12 amino acids.

CDR3 nucleotides: TGTGCCAGCAGCTTAAGGGGCGGGAGTAACTACGAGCAGTACTTC. Translated: CASSLRGGSNYEQYF. V and J are TRBV13 and TRBJ2-7; 7 bases fit TRBD2. This CDR3 region has 15 residues. Per the germline V gene, CDR1 is PRHDT and CDR2 is FYEKMQ (reference sequence). V gave up 2 bases and J gave up 3 bases; unmatched junction bases: 7.

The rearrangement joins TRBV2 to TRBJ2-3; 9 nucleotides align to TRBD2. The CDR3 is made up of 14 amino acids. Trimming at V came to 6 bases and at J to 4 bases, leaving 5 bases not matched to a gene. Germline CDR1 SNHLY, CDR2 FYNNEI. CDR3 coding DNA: TGTGCCAGCAGCCTAGCGGGAAGCGCAGATACGCAGTATTTT. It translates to CASSLAGSADTQYF.

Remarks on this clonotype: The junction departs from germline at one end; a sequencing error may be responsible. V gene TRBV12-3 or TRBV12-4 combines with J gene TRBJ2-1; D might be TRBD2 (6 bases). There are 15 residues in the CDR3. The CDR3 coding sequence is TGTGCCAGCACTTTAATCGGGACTCAGTACAATGAGCAGTTCTTC. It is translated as CASTLIGTQYNEQFF.

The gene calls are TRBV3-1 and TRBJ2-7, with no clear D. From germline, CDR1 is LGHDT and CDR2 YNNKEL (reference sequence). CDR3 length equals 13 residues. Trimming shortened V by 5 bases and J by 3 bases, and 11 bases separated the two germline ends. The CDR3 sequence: CASSYALFYEQYF. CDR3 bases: TGTGCCAGCAGCTATGCTTTGTTCTACGAGCAGTACTTC.

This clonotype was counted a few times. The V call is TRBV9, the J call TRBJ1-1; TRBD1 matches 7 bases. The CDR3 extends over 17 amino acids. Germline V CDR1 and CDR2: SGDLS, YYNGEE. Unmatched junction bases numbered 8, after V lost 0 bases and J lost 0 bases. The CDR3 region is CASSVGLLGQLNTEAFF. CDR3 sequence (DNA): TGTGCCAGCAGCGTAGGTTTGCTGGGACAGTTGAACACTGAAGCTTTCTTT.

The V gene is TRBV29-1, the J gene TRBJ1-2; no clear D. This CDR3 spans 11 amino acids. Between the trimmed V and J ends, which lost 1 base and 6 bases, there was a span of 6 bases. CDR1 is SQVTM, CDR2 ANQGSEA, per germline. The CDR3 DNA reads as TGCAGCGTTGAAGCGAGGGATGGCTACACCTTC. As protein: CSVEARDGYTF.

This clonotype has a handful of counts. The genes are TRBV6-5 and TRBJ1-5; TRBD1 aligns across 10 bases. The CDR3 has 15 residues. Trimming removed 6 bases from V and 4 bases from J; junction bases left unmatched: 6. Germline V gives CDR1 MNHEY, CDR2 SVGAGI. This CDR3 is CASRPGTGANQPQHF. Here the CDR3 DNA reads TGTGCCAGCAGACCTGGGACAGGGGCGAATCAGCCCCAGCATTTT.

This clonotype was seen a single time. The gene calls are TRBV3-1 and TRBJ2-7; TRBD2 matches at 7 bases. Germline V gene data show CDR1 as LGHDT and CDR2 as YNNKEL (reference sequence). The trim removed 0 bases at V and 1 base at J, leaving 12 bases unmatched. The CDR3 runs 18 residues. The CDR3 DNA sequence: TGTGCCAGCAGCCAAGACTATATAGCGGGCGAAACTTCCTACGAGCAGTACTTC. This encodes CASSQDYIAGETSYEQYF.

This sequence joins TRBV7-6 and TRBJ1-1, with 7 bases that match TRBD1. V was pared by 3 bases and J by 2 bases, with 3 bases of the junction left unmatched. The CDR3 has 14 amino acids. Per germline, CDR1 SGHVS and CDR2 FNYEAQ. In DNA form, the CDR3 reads TGTGCCAGCAGCTTTACAGGGGTCAACACTGAAGCTTTCTTT. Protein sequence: CASSFTGVNTEAFF.

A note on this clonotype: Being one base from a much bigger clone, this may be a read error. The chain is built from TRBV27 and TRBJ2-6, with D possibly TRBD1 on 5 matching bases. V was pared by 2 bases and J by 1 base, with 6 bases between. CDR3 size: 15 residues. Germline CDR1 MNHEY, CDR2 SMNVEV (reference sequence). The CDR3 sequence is CASSLRGSGANVLTF. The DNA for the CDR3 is TGTGCCAGCAGTTTAAGGGGTTCTGGGGCCAACGTCCTGACTTTC.

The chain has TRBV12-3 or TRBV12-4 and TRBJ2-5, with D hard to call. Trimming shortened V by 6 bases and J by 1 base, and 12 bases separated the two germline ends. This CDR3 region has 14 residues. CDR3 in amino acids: CASSPASSQETQYF. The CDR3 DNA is TGTGCCAGCAGCCCGGCCTCCAGCCAAGAGACCCAGTACTTC.

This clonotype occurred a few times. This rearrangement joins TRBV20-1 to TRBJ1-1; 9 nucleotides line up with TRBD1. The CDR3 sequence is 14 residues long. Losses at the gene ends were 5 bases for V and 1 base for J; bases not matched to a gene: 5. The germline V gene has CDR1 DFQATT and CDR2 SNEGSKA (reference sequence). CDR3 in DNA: TGCAGTGCTCGAAGGGACAGGGCGAACACTGAAGCTTTCTTT. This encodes CSARRDRANTEAFF.

The CDR3 sequence is CSVEEGERVTGELFF. The CDR3 DNA is TGCAGCGTTGAAGAAGGAGAAAGAGTCACCGGGGAGCTGTTTTTT. This chain uses TRBV29-1 with TRBJ2-2; D unresolved. Germline V CDR1 and CDR2: SQVTM, ANQGSEA. Trimming shortened V by 0 bases and J by 4 bases, and 12 bases separated the two germline ends. The CDR3 contains 15 residues.

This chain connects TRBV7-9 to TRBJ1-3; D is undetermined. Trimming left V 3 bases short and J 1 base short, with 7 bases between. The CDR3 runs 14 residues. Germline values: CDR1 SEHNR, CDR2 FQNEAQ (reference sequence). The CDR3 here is CASSLEVSGNTIYF. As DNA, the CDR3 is TGTGCCAGCAGCTTGGAAGTTTCTGGAAACACCATATATTTT.

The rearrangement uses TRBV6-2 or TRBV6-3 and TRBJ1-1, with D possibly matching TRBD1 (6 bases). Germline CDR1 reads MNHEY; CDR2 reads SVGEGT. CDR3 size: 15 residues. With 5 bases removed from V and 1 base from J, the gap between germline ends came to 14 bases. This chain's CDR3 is CASSHQSTGNTEAFF. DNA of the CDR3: TGTGCCAGCAGTCACCAATCGACAGGGAACACTGAAGCTTTCTTT.

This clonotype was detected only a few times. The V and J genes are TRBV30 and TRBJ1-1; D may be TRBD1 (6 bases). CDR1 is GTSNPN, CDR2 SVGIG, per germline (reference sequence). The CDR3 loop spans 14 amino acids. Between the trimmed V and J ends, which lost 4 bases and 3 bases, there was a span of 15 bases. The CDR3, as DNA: TGTGCCTGGACAGGCGTCAGGGGTGACACTGAAGCTTTCTTT. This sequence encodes CAWTGVRGDTEAFF.

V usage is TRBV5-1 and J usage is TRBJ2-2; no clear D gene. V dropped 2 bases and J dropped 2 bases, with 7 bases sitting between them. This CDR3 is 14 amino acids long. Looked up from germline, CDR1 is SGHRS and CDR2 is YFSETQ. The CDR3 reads CASSFSSNTGELFF. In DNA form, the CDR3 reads TGCGCCAGCAGCTTTTCTTCTAACACCGGGGAGCTGTTTTTT.

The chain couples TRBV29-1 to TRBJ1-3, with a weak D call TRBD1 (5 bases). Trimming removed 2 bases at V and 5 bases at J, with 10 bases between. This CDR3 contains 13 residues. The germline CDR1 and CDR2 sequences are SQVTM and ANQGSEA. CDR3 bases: TGCAGCGTTGAAACAGGCTATAGAAACACCATATATTTT. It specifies CSVETGYRNTIYF.

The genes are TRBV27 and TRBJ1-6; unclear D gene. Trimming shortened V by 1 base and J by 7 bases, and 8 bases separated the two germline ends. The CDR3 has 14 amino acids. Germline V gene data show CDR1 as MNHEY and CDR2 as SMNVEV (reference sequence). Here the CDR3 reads CASSLFRWNSPLHF. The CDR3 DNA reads TGTGCCAGCAGTTTATTTAGGTGGAATTCACCCCTCCACTTT.

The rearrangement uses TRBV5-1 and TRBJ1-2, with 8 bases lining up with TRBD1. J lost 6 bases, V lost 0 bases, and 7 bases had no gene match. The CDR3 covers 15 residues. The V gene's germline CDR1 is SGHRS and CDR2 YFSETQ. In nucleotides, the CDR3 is TGCGCCAGCAGCTTGGAAGGCAGGGGGCAACATGGCTACACCTTC. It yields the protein CASSLEGRGQHGYTF.

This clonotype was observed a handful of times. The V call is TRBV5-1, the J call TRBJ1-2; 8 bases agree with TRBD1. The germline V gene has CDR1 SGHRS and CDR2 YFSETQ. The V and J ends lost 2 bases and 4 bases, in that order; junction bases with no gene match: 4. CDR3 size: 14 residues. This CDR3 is CASSFDRGSYGYTF. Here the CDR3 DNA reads TGCGCCAGCAGCTTTGACAGGGGTTCCTATGGCTACACCTTC.

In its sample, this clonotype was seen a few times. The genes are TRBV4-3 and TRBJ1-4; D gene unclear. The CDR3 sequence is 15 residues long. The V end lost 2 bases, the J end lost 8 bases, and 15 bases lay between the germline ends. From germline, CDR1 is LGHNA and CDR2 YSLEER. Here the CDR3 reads CASSQYRTEGEKLFF. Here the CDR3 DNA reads TGCGCCAGCAGCCAATATAGAACAGAAGGCGAAAAACTGTTTTTT.